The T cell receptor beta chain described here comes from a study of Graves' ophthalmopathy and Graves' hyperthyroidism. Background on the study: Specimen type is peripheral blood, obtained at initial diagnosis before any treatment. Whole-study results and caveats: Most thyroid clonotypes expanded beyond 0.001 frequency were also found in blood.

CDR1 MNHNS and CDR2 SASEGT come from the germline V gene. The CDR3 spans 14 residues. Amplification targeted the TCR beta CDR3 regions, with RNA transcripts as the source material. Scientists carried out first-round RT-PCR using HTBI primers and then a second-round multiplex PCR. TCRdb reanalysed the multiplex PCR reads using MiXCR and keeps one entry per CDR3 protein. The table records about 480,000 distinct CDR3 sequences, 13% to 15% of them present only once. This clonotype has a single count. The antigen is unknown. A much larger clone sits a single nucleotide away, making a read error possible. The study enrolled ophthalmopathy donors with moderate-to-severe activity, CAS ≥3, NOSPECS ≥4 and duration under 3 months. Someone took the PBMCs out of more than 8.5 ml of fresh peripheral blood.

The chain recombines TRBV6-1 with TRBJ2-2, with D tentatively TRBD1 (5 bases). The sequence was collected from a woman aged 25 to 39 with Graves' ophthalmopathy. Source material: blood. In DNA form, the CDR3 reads TGTGTCAGCGTGGGCAGGGTACACACCGGGGAGCTGTTTTTT. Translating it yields CVSVGRVHTGELFF.